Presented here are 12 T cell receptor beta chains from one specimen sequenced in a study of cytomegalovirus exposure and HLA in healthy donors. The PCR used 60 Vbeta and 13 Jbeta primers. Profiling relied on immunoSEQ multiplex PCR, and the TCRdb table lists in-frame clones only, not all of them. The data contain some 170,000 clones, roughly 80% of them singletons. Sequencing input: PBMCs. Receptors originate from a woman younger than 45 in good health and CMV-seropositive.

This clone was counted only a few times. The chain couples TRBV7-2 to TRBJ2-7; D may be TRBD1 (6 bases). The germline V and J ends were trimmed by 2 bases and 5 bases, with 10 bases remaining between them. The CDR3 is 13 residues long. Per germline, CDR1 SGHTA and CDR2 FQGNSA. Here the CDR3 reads CASSLQGRHEQYF. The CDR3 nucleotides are TGTGCCAGCAGCTTACAGGGGCGTCACGAGCAGTACTTC.

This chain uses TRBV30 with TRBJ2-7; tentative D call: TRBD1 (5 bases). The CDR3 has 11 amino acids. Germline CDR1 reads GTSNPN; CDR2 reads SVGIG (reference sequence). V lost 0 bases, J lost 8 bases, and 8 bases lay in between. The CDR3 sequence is CAWSVQAQQYF. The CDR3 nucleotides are TGTGCCTGGAGTGTACAGGCGCAGCAGTACTTC. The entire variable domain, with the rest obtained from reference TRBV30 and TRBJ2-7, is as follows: SQTIHQWPATLVQPVGSPLSLECTVEGTSNPNLYWYRQAAGRGLQLLFYSVGIGQISSEVPQNLSASRPQDRQFILSSKKLLLSDSGFYLCAWSVQAQQYFGPGTRLTVT.

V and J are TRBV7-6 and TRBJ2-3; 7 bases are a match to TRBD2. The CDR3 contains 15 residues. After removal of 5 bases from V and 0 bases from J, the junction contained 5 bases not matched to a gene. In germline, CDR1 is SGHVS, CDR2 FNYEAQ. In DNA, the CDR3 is TGTGCCAGCAGCCAGGAACTAGCGAGCACAGATACGCAGTATTTT. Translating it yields CASSQELASTDTQYF. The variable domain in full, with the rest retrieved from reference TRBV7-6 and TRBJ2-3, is GAGVSQSPRYKVTKRGQDVALRCDPISGHVSLYWYRQALGQGPEFLTYFNYEAQQDKSGLPNDRFSAERPEGSISTLTIQRTEQRDSAMYRCASSQELASTDTQYFGPGTRLTVL.

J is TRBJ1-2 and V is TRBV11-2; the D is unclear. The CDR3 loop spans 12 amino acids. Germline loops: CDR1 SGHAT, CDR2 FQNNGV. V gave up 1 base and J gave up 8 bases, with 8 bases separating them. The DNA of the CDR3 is TGTGCCAGCAGCTTAGGGGTACAGGGCTACACCTTC. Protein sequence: CASSLGVQGYTF.

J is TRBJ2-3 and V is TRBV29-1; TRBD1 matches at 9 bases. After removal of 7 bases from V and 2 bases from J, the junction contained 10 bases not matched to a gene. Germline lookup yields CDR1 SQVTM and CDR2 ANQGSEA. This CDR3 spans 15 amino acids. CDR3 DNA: TGCAGCGCAGAGGGGACAGGGAGGACCACAGATACGCAGTATTTT. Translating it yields CSAEGTGRTTDTQYF.

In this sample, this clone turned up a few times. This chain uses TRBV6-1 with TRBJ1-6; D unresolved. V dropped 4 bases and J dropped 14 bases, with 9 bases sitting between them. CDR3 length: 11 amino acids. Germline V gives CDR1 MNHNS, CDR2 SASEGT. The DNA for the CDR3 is TGTGCCAGCAGTGGATGGGAGGCCCTCCACTTT. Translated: CASSGWEALHF.

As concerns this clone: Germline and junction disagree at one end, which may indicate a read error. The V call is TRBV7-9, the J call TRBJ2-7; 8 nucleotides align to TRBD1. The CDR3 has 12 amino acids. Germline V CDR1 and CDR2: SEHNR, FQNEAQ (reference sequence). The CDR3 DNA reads TGTTCCAGCAGCTTTGGGACAGGCGAGCAGTACTTC. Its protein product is CSSSFGTGEQYF. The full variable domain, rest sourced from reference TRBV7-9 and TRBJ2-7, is DTGVSQNPRHKITKRGQNVTFRCDPISEHNRLYWYRQTLGQGPEFLTYFQNEAQLEKSRLLSDRFSAERPKGSFSTLEIQRTEQGDSAMYLCSSSFGTGEQYFGPGTRLTVT.

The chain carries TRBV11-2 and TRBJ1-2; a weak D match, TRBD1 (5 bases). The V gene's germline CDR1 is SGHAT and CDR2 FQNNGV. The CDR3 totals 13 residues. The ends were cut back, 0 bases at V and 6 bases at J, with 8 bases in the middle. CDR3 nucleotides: TGTGCCAGCAGCTTAGATCAGGGTAATGGCTACACCTTC. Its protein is CASSLDQGNGYTF.

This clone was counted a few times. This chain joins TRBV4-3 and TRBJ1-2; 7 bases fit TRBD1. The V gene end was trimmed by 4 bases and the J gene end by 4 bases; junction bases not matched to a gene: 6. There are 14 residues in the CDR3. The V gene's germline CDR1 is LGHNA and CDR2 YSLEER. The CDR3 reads CASSLGTESYGYTF. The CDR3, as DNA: TGCGCCAGCAGCCTTGGGACAGAAAGCTATGGCTACACCTTC.

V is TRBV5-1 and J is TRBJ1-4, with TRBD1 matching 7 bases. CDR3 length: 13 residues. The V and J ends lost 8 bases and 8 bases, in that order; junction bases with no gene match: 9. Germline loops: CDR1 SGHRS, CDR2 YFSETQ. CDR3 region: CASRQGSTEKLFF. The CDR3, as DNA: TGCGCCAGTAGACAGGGATCGACCGAAAAACTGTTTTTT.

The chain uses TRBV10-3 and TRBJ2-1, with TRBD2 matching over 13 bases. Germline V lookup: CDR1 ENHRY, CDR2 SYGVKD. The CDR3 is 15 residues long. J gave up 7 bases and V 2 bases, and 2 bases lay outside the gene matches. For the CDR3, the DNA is TGTGCCATCAGTGAGGAACTAGCGGGGGGGAATGAGCAGTTCTTC. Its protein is CAISEELAGGNEQFF.

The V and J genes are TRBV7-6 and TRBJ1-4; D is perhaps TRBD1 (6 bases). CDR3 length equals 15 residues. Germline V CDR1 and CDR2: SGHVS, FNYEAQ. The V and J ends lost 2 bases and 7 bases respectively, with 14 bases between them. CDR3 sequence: CASSLYGRGIEKLFF. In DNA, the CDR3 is TGTGCCAGCAGCTTATATGGCAGGGGAATTGAAAAACTGTTTTTT.